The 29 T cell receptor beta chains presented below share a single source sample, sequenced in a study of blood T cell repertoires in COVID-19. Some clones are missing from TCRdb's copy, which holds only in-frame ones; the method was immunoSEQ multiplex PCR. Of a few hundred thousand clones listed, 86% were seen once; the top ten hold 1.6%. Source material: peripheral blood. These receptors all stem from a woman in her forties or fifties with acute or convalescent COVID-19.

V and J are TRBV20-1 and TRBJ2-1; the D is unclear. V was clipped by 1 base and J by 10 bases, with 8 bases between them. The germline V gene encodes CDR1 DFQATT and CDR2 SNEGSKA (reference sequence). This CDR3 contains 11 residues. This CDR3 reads CSARGPLEQFF. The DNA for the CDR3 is TGCAGTGCTAGAGGGCCCCTCGAGCAGTTCTTC.

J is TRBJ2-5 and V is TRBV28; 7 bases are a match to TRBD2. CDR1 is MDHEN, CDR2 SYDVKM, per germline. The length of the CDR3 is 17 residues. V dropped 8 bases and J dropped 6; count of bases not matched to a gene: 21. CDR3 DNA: TGTGCCAGCGACCCCTCGGCGGGGGTAATGGACGAAAAGACCCAGTACTTC. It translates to CASDPSAGVMDEKTQYF.

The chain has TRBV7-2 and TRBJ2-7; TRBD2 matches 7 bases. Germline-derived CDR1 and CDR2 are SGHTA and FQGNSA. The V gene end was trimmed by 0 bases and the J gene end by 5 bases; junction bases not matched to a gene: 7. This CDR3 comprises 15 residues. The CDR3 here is CASSLAATSFNEQYF. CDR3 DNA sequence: TGTGCCAGCAGCTTAGCTGCGACTAGCTTCAACGAGCAGTACTTC. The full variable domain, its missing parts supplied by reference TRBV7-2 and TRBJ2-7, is GAGVSQSPSNKVTEKGKDVELRCDPISGHTALYWYRQSLGQGLEFLIYFQGNSAPDKSGLPSDRFSAERTGGSVSTLTIQRTQQEDSAVYLCASSLAATSFNEQYFGPGTRLTVT.

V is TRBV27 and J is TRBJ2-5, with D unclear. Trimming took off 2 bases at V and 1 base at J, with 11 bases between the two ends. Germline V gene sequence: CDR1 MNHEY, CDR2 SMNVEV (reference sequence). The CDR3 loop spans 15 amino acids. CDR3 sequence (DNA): TGTGCCAGCAGTTTACTCAGAGGCGGCCAAGAGACCCAGTACTTC. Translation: CASSLLRGGQETQYF.

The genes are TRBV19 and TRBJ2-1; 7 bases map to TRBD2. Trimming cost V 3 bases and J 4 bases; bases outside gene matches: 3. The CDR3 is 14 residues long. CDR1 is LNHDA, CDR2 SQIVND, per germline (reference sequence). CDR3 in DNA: TGTGCCAGTAGTATGGATAGCGGGTACAATGAGCAGTTCTTC. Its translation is CASSMDSGYNEQFF.

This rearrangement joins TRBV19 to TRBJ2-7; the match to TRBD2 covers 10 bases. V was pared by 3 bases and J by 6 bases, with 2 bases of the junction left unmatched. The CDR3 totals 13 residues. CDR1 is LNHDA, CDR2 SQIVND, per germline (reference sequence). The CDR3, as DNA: TGTGCCAGTAGTATCATAGCGGGGGGCGAGCAGTACTTC. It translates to CASSIIAGGEQYF.

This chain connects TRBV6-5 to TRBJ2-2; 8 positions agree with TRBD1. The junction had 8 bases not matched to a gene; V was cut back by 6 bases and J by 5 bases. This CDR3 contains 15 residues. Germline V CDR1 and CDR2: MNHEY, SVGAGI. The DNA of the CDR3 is TGTGCCAGCAGCTATGACAGGGGTTGGACCGGGGAGCTGTTTTTT. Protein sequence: CASSYDRGWTGELFF.

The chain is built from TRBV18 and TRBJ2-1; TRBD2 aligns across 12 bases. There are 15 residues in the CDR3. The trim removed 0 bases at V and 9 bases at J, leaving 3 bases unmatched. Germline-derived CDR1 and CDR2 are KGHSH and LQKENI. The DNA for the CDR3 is TGTGCCAGCTCACCACCGTCTAGCGGGAGGGGTGAGCAGTTCTTC. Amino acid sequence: CASSPPSSGRGEQFF.

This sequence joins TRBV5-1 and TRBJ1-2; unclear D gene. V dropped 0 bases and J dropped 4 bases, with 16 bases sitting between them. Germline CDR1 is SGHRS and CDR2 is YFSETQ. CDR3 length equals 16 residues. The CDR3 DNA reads TGCGCCAGCAGCTTGGAGAGAGCCATCTACTTCTATGGCTACACCTTC. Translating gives CASSLERAIYFYGYTF.

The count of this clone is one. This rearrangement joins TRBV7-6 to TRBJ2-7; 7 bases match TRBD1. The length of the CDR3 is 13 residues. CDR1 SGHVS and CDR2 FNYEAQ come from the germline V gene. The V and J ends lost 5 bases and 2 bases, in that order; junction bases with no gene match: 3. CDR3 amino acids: CASSRGQTYEQYF. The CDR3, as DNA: TGTGCCAGCAGCCGGGGACAGACCTACGAGCAGTACTTC.

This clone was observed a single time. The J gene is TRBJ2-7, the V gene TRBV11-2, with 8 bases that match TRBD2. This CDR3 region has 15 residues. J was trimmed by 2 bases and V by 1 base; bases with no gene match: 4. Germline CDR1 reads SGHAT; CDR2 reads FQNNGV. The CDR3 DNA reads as TGTGCCAGCAGCTTAGCGGCGGGAGGTCCCTACGAGCAGTACTTC. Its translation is CASSLAAGGPYEQYF.

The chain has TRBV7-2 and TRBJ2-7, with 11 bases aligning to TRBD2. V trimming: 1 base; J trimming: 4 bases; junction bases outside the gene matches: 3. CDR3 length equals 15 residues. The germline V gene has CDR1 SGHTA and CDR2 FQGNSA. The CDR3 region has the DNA TGTGCCAGCAGCTTAGTAGCGGGAGGGCCTTACGAGCAGTACTTC. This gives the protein CASSLVAGGPYEQYF.

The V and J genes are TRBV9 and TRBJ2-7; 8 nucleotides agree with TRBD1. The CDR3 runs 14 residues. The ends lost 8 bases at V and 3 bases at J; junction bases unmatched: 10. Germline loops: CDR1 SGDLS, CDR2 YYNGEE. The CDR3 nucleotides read TGTGCCAGTGGACCGGTGGACAGGGTCTACGAGCAGTACTTC. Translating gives CASGPVDRVYEQYF. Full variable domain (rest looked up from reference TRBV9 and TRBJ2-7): DSGVTQTPKHLITATGQRVTLRCSPRSGDLSVYWYQQSLDQGLQFLIQYYNGEERAKGNILERFSAQQFPDLHSELNLSSLELGDSALYFCASGPVDRVYEQYFGPGTRLTVT.

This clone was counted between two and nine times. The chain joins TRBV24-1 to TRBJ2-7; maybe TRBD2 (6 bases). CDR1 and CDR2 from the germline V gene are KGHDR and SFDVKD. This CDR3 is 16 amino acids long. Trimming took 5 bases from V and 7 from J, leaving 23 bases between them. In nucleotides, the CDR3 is TGTGCCACCAGTGCCCCGACTGCGGGAACCCGCTCTGAGCAGTACTTC. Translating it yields CATSAPTAGTRSEQYF.

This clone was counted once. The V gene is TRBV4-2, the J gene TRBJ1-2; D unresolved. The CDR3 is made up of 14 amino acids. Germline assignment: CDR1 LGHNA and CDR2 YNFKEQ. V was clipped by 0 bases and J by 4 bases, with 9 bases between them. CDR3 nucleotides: TGTGCCAGCAGCCAAGAGGGAGAGGGCTATGGCTACACCTTC. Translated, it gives CASSQEGEGYGYTF.

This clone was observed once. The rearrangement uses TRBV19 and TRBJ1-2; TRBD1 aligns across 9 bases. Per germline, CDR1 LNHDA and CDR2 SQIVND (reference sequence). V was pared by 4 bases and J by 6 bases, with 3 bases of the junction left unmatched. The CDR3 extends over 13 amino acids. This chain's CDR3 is CASSTTGGDGYTF. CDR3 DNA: TGTGCCAGTAGTACCACAGGGGGCGATGGCTACACCTTC.

In nucleotides, the CDR3 is TGTGCCAGCAGTCGTGGGGACTCGTTCACCGGGGAGCTGTTTTTT. This sequence encodes CASSRGDSFTGELFF. The V call is TRBV6-2 or TRBV6-3, the J call TRBJ2-2, with D possibly matching TRBD2 (6 bases). The CDR3 is 15 residues long. The germline CDR1 and CDR2 sequences are MNHEY and SVGEGT. Trimming removed 5 bases at V and 4 bases at J, with 14 bases between.

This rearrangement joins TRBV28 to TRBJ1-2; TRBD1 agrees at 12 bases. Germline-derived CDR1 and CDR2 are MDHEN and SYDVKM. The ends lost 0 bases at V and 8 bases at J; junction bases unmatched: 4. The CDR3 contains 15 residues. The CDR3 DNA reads TGTGCCAGCAGTTTATGGGGGGACAGGGGGCAAGGCTACACCTTC. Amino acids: CASSLWGDRGQGYTF.

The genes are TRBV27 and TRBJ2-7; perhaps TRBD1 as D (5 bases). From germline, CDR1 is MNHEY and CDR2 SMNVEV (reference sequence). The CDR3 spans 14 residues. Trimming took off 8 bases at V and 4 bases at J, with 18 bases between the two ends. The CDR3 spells CASGDGYKGYEQYF. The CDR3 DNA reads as TGTGCCAGCGGTGATGGCTACAAGGGGTACGAGCAGTACTTC.

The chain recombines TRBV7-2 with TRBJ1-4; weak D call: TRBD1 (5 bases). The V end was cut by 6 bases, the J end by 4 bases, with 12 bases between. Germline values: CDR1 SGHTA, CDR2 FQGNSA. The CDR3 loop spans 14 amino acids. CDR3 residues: CASRSDRSNEKLFF. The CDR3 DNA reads TGTGCCAGCAGGTCAGACAGAAGTAATGAAAAACTGTTTTTT.

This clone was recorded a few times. The CDR3: CASSRTTSGRAGETQYF. As DNA, the CDR3 is TGTGCCAGCAGCCGAACGACTAGCGGGAGGGCCGGGGAGACCCAGTACTTC. The V and J genes are TRBV27 and TRBJ2-5; 14 bases align to TRBD2. The CDR3 contains 17 residues. Germline V gives CDR1 MNHEY, CDR2 SMNVEV (reference sequence). The trim removed 6 bases at V and 5 bases at J, leaving 11 bases unmatched.

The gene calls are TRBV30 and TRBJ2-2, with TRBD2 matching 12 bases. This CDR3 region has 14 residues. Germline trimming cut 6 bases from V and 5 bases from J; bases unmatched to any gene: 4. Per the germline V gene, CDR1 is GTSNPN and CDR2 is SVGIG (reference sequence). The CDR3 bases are TGTGCCTGCCCCGGGACTAGCGGGACCGGGGAGCTGTTTTTT. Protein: CACPGTSGTGELFF.

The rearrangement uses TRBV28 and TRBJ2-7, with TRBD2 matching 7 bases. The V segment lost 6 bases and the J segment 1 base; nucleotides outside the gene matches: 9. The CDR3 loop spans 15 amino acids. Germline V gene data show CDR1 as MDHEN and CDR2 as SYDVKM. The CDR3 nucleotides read TGTGCCAGCAGCACGCTTGGGGAGGGTTCCTACGAGCAGTACTTC. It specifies CASSTLGEGSYEQYF.

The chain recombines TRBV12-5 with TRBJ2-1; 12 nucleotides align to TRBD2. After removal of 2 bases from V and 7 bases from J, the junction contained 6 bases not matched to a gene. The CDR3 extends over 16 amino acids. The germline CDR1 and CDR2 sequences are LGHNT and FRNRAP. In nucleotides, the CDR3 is TGTGCTAGTGGTTTGCCCGGACTAGCGGGATCTAATGAGCAGTTCTTC. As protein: CASGLPGLAGSNEQFF.

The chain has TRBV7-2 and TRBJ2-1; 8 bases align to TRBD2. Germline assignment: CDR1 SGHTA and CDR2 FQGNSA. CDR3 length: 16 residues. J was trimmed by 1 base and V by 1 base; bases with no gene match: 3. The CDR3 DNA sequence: TGTGCCAGCAGCTTAGGAGGCGGGGGGTCCTACAATGAGCAGTTCTTC. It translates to CASSLGGGGSYNEQFF. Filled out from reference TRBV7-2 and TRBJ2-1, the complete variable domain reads GAGVSQSPSNKVTEKGKDVELRCDPISGHTALYWYRQSLGQGLEFLIYFQGNSAPDKSGLPSDRFSAERTGGSVSTLTIQRTQQEDSAVYLCASSLGGGGSYNEQFFGPGTRLTVL.

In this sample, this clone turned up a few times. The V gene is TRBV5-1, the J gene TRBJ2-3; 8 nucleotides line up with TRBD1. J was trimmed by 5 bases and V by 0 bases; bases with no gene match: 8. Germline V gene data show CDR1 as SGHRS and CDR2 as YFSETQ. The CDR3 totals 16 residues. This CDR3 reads CASSLAPGGSGDTQYF. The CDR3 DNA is TGCGCCAGCAGCTTGGCCCCAGGGGGCTCCGGAGATACGCAGTATTTT.

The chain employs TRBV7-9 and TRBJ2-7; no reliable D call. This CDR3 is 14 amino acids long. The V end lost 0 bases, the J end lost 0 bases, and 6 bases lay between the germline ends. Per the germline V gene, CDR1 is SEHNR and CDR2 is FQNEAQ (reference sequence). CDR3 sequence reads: CASSLAHYSYEQYF. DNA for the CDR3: TGTGCCAGCAGCTTAGCGCACTACTCCTACGAGCAGTACTTC.

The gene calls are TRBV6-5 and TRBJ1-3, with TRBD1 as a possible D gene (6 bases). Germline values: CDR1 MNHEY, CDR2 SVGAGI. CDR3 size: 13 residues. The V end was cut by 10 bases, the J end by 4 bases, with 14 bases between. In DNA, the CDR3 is TGTGCCACATCCACAGGGCGCGGAAACACCATATATTTT. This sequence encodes CATSTGRGNTIYF.

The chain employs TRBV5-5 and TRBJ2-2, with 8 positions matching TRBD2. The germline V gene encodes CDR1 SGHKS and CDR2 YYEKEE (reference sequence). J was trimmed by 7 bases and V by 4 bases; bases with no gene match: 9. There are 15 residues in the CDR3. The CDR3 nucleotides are TGTGCCAGCAGCGGGAGGCGGGAGGAAGACGGGGAGCTGTTTTTT. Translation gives CASSGRREEDGELFF.